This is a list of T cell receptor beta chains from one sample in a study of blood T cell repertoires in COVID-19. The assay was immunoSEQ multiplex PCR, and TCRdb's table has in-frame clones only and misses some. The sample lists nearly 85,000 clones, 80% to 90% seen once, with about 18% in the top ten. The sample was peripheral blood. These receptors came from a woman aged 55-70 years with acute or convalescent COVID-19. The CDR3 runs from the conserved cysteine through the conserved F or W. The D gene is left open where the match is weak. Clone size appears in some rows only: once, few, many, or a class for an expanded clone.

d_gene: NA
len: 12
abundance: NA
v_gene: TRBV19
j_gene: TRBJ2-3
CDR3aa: CASSRSLGTQYF
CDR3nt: TGTGCCAGTAGTAGGAGTCTTGGTACGCAGTATTTT

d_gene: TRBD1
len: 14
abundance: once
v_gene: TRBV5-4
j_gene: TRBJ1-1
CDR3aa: CASSSGTVEYEAFF
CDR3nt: TGTGCCAGCAGCTCCGGGACAGTCGAATATGAAGCTTTCTTT

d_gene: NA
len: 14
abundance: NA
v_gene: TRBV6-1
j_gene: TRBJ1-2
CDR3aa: CASSEAGKSGGYTF
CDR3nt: TGTGCCAGCAGTGAGGCAGGCAAGAGTGGTGGCTACACCTTC

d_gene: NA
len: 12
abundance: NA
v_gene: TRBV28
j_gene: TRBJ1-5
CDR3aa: CASREQGQPQHF
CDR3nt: TGTGCCAGCAGAGAGCAGGGGCAGCCCCAGCATTTT

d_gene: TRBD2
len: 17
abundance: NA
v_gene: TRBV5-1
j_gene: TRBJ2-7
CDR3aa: CASSLARPSGISYEQYF
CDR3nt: TGCGCCAGCAGCTTGGCCAGGCCTAGCGGTATATCCTACGAGCAGTACTTC

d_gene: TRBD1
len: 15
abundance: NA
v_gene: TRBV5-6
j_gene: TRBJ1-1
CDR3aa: CASSLGAGGLPEAFF
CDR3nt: TGTGCCAGCAGCTTGGGGGCAGGGGGCTTGCCTGAAGCTTTCTTT

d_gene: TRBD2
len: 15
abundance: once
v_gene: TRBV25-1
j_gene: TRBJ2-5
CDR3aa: CASSGAGLAGGTQYF
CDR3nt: TGTGCCAGCAGTGGGGCGGGACTAGCGGGGGGGACCCAGTACTTC

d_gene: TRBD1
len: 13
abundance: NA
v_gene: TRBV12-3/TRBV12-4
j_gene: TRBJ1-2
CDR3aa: CASTLQGGYGYTF
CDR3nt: TGTGCCAGCACTCTACAGGGGGGGTATGGCTACACCTTC

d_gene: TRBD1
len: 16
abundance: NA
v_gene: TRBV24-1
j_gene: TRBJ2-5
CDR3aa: CATSDQDRGGGETQYF
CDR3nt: TGTGCCACCAGTGACCAAGACAGGGGAGGAGGCGAGACCCAGTACTTC

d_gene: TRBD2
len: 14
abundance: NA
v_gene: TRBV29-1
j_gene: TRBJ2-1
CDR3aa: CSADSGGAYNEQFF
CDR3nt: TGCAGCGCCGACTCGGGGGGGGCCTACAATGAGCAGTTCTTC

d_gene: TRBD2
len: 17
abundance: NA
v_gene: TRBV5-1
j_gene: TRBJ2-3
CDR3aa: CASSLNSPGGGADTQYF
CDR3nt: TGCGCCAGCAGCTTAAACAGTCCGGGAGGGGGGGCAGATACGCAGTATTTT

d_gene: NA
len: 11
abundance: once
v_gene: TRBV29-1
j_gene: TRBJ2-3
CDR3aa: CSVRHLDTQYF
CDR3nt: TGCAGCGTCCGACACCTAGATACGCAGTATTTT

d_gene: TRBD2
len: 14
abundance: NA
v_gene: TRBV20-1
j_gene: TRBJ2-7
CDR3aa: CSASRTSGNYEQYF
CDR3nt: TGCAGTGCTAGTAGAACTAGCGGGAACTACGAGCAGTACTTC

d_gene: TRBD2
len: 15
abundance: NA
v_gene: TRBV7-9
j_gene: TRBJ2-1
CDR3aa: CASSLGLAGDNEQFF
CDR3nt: TGTGCCAGCAGCTTAGGTCTAGCGGGGGACAATGAGCAGTTCTTC

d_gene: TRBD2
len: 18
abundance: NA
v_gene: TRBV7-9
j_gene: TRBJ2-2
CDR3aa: CASSSGLAGAANTGELFF
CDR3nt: TGTGCCAGCAGCTCGGGACTAGCGGGGGCCGCGAACACCGGGGAGCTGTTTTTT

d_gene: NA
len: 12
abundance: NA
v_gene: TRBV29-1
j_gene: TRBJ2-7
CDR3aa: CSVSGRSYEQYF
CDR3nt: TGCAGCGTTTCTGGCAGATCCTACGAGCAGTACTTC

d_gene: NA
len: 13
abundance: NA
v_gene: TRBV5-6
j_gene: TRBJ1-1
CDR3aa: CASSLYRGTEAFF
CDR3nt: TGTGCCAGCAGCTTGTACCGGGGGACTGAAGCTTTCTTT

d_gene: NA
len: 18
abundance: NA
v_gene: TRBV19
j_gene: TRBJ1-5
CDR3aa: CASSIDRRDGYSNQPQHF
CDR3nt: TGTGCCAGTAGTATAGATCGGAGGGACGGTTATAGCAATCAGCCCCAGCATTTT

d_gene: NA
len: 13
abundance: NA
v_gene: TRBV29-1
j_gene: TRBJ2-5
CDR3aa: CSVGTAYQETQYF
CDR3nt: TGCAGCGTTGGGACAGCGTACCAAGAGACCCAGTACTTC

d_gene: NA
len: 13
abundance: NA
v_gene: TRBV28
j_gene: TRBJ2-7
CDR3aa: CASSPRGFSEQYF
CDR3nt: TGTGCCAGCAGTCCCCGAGGGTTCTCCGAGCAGTACTTC

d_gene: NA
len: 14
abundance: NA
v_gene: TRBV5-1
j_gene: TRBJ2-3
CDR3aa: CASASSAGVDTQYF
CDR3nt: TGCGCCAGCGCCTCTAGCGCTGGGGTTGATACGCAGTATTTT

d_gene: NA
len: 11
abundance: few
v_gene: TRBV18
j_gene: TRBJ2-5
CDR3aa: CASSNLETQYF
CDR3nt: TGTGCCAGCTCTAACTTAGAGACCCAGTACTTC

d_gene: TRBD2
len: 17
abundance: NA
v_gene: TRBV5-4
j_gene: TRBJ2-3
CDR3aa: CASSLDPLAEDTDTQYF
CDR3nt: TGTGCCAGCAGCTTGGACCCCCTAGCGGAGGACACAGATACGCAGTATTTT

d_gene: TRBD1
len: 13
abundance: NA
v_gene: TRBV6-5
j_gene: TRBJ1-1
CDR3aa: CASRRQGRTEAFF
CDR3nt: TGTGCCAGCAGACGACAGGGGCGGACTGAAGCTTTCTTT

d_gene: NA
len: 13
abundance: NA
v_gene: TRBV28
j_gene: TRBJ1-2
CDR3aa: CASSLRQNYGYTF
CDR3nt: TGTGCCAGCAGTTTGCGGCAGAACTATGGCTACACCTTC

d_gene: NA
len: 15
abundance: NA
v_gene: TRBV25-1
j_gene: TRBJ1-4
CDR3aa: CASSDSGWGSEKLFF
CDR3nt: TGTGCCAGCAGTGACTCAGGGTGGGGCTCTGAAAAACTGTTTTTT

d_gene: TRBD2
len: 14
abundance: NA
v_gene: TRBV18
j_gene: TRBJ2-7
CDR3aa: CASSPQAGAGEQYF
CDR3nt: TGTGCCAGCTCACCACAAGCGGGGGCAGGCGAGCAGTACTTC

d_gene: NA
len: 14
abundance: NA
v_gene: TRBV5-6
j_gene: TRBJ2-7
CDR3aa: CASSPWLGGYEQYF
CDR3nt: TGTGCCAGCAGCCCTTGGTTGGGGGGCTACGAGCAGTACTTC

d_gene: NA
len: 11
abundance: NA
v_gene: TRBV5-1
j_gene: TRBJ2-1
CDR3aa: CASSLINEQFF
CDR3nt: TGCGCCAGCAGCTTGATAAATGAGCAGTTCTTC

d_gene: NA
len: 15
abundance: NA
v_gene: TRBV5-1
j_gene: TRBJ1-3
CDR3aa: CASSLLAGSGNTIYF
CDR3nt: TGCGCCAGCAGCTTGTTGGCGGGGTCTGGAAACACCATATATTTT

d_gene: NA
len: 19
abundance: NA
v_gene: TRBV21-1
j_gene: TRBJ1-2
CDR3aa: CASSRQSGIVLTVNYGYTF
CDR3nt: TGTGCCAGCAGCAGACAATCAGGTATAGTTTTGACAGTAAACTATGGCTACACCTTC

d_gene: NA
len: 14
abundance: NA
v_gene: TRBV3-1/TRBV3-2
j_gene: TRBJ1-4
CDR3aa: CASSPQGMDEKLFF
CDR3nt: TGTGCCAGCAGCCCCCAGGGTATGGATGAAAAACTGTTTTTT

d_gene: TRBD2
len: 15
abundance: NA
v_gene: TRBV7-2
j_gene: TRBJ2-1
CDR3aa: CASSLVLAGGHEQFF
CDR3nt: TGTGCCAGCAGCTTAGTCTTAGCGGGGGGACATGAGCAGTTCTTC

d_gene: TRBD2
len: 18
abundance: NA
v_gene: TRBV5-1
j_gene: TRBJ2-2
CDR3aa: CASSPGLAGGRDTGELFF
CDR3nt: TGCGCTAGCAGCCCCGGACTAGCGGGGGGCCGCGACACCGGGGAGCTGTTTTTT

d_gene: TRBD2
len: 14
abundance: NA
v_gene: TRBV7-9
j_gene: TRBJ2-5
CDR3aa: CASIYGGRQETQYF
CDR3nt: TGTGCCAGCATCTACGGCGGGAGACAAGAGACCCAGTACTTC

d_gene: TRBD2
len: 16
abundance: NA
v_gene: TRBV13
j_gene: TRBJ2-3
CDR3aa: CASSQEGLAGEGTQYF
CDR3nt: TGTGCCAGCAGCCAAGAAGGACTAGCGGGAGAGGGTACGCAGTATTTT

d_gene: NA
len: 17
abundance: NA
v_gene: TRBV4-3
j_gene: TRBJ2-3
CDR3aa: CASSQDSQGFGTDTQYF
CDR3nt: TGCGCCAGCAGCCAAGATTCTCAGGGATTCGGCACAGATACGCAGTATTTT

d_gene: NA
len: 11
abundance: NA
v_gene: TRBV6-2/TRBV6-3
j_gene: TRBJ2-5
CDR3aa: CASSISGQQYF
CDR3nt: TGTGCCAGCAGCATTTCAGGACAGCAGTACTTC

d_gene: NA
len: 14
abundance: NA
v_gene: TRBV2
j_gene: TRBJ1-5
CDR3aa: CASRGGASNQPQHF
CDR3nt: TGTGCCAGCAGGGGGGGGGCAAGCAATCAGCCCCAGCATTTT

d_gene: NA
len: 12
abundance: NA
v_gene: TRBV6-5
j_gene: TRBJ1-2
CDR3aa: CASSQGAYGYTF
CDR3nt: TGTGCCAGCAGTCAGGGCGCCTATGGCTACACCTTC

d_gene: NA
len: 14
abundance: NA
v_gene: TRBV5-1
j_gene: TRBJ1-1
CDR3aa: CASSPGHRNTEAFF
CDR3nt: TGCGCCAGCAGCCCGGGACACCGGAACACTGAAGCTTTCTTT

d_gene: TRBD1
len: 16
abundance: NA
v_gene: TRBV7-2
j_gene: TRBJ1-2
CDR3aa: CASSPIPGTVSYGYTF
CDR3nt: TGTGCCAGCAGCCCAATCCCCGGGACAGTGTCGTATGGCTACACCTTC

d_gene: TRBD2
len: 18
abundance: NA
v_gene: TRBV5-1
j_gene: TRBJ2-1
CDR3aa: CASSFGLAGVGWDNEQFF
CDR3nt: TGCGCCAGCAGCTTCGGACTAGCGGGAGTAGGTTGGGACAATGAGCAGTTCTTC

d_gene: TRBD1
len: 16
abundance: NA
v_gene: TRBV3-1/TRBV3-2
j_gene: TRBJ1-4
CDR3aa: CASSQDRTGVGEKLFF
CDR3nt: TGTGCCAGCAGCCAAGATCGAACAGGGGTCGGTGAAAAACTGTTTTTT

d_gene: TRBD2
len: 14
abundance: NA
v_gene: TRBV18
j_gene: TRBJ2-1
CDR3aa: CASSRRLADNEQFF
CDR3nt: TGTGCCAGCTCACGGCGACTAGCGGACAATGAGCAGTTCTTC

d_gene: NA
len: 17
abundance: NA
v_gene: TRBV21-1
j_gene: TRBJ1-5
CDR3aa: CASATAGTGDSNQPQHF
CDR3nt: TGTGCCAGCGCTACAGCCGGGACAGGGGATAGCAATCAGCCCCAGCATTTT

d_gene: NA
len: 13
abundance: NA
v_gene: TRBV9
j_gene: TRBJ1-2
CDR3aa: CASSVASNYGYTF
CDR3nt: TGTGCCAGCAGCGTAGCGAGTAACTATGGCTACACCTTC

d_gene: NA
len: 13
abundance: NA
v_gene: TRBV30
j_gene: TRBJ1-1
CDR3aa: CAWNREGRAEAFF
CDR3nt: TGTGCCTGGAACAGGGAGGGTCGAGCTGAAGCTTTCTTT

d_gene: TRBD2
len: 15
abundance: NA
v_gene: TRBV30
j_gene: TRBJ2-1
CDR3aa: CAWSGTGGSYNEQFF
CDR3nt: TGTGCCTGGAGTGGCACGGGAGGTTCCTACAATGAGCAGTTCTTC

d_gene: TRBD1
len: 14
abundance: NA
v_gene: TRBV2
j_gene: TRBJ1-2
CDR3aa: CASSQTGVGYGYTF
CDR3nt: TGTGCCAGCAGTCAAACAGGGGTTGGGTATGGCTACACCTTC